Shown below are 2 T cell receptor beta chains from a single sample sequenced in a study of T cell responses to AZD1222 COVID-19 vaccine. Assay used: immunoSEQ multiplex PCR; TCRdb lists only in-frame clones, some missing. The repertoire has 93,000 or so clones, 80% to 90% of them found once; the top ten carry 20% to 25%. The sequencing here drew on peripheral blood, taken on day 0 of AZD1222 vaccination. These receptors were collected from an adult in good health.

The chain combines TRBV28 with TRBJ1-5; no definite D call. V was pared by 4 bases and J by 1 base, with 11 bases between. CDR1 MDHEN and CDR2 SYDVKM come from the germline V gene. CDR3 size: 15 residues. CDR3 DNA sequence: TGTGCCAGCAGTTCCCCGGACTTAAGCAATCAGCCCCAGCATTTT. Translating it yields CASSSPDLSNQPQHF.

The chain couples TRBV10-3 to TRBJ1-6; D gene unclear. The length of the CDR3 is 12 residues. The V gene's germline CDR1 is ENHRY and CDR2 SYGVKD. In DNA form, the CDR3 reads TGTGCTGCCCGAGGCGGTAATTCACCCCTCCACTTT. Translating gives CAARGGNSPLHF.